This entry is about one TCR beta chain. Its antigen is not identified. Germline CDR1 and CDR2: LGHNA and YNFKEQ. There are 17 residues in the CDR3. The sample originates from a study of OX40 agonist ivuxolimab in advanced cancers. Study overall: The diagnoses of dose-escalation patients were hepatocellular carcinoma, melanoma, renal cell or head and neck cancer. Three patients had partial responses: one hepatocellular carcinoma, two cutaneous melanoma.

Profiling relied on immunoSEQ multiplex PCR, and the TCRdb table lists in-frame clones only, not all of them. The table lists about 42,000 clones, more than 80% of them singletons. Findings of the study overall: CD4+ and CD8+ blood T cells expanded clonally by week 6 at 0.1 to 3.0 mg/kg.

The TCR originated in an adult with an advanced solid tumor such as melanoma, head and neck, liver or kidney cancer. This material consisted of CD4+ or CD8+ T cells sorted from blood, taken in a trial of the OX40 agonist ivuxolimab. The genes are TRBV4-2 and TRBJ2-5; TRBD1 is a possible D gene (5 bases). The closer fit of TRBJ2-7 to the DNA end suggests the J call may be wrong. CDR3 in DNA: TGTGCCAGCAGCCCTGAGGACGGACACCCGGAAGATTACGAGCAGTACTTC. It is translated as CASSPEDGHPEDYEQYF.